This T cell receptor beta chain is from a study of T cell responses to AZD1222 COVID-19 vaccine (dated by TCRdb to about 2021). Describing the broader study: Because spike-specific TCR depth and breadth did not differ between the two schedules, AZD1222 recipients who got a second dose at roughly 4 weeks were pooled with those who got a second dose at roughly 12 weeks. A total of under 250 trial participants underwent TCR sequencing, of whom roughly 210 had received two doses of AZD1222 and some 26 had received two doses of the MenACWY control vaccine. Trial participants were enrolled by age into subgroups of 18-55, 56-69 and 70-plus years, and roughly 150, 30 and 60 TCR-sequenced participants, respectively, were included in these subgroups. Beyond this particular receptor, the publication reports: Because no day 14 peak-response samples were available, the repertoires could be characterized only after the peak T cell response. A significant rise in spike-specific TCR breadth and depth was observed after two AZD1222 doses relative to day 0 and relative to MenACWY recipients. Most participants were white British and females outnumbered males, and the authors suggested that clonal diversity may have been underestimated. In the small 56-69-year group, the increase in depth fell short of significance, most likely because of low power. CD4 TCRs associated with the vaccine covered the entire spike protein, and the dominant responses were in regions 160-218 and 743-854. Conclusions about previously exposed vaccinees are limited because only six or seven AZD1222 recipients were SARS-CoV-2 seropositive at baseline. Reportedly, almost half of the unique spike-specific TCRs recognized epitopes lying outside the regions that are mutated in the B.1.351 and B.1.1.7 variants.

V has 4 bases trimmed and J has 2 bases trimmed; junction bases matching no gene number 5. Including the terminal cysteine and phenylalanine, the CDR3 comprises 14 residues. The retained sequence is limited to the CDR3, 42 bases, with the frame set at the first base. The germline V gene sets CDR1 to SGHRS and CDR2 to YFSETQ. For this clone: The antigen this receptor binds is unknown. Base quality data are lacking; no much larger clone is found one base away.

Read against the paper, the sample's time point label means: baseline before first vaccination. Samples from vaccinated people were obtained from the UK trials COV001 and COV002, which included a single-blind randomized controlled phase 2/3 trial of AZD1222 (ChAdOx1 nCoV-19) in healthy adults. Trial participant PBMC samples were collected at day 0 and day 28 after the second dose for TCRbeta chain sequencing. The CDR3 regions of human TCRbeta chains were subjected to immunosequencing. In the original analysis: TCRs in the repertoires were matched against a reference library of SARS-CoV-2-specific TCRs that had been generated with the MIRA antigen-specificity platform. Breadth was defined as the fraction of unique TCRs that were SARS-CoV-2-associated, and depth was defined as the fraction of total T cells that were SARS-CoV-2-associated. Using the MIRA data, each spike-specific TCR was mapped to the spike region that the TCR reacts to and placed in a CD4 or CD8 class. Log10-transformed breadth and depth values were compared by one-way ANOVA with Sidak's multiple comparisons tests. In its TCRdb copy, this immuneACCESS table keeps in-frame sequences only and misses some clones. Where compared with another copy, unresolved V genes explain less than half of these, and the others have no known cause. That table supplies the V and J calls and clone size; D and trimming were determined from the DNA. This sample is represented by roughly 150,000 clones; roughly nine tenths of them were singletons. The ten largest clones take up around 6.9% of the sample.

The sample here was peripheral blood, taken on day 0 of AZD1222 vaccination. The clonotype originates from an adult in good health. The rearrangement joined TRBV5-1 to TRBJ2-5; TRBD2 lines up with 7 middle nucleotides. Here the CDR3 is given as CASSPLLAQETQYF. Here is the DNA: TGCGCCAGCAGCCCCTTACTAGCGCAAGAGACCCAGTACTTC. Supplemented by the reference TRBV5-1 and TRBJ2-5 proteins around the CDR3, the complete variable domain is KAGVTQTPRYLIKTRGQQVTLSCSPISGHRSVSWYQQTPGQGLQFLFEYFSETQRNKGNFPGRFSGRQFSNSRSEMNVSTLELGDSALYLCASSPLLAQETQYFGPGTRLLVL.